The clone carrying this TCR beta chain has more than one count but fewer than ten. The antigen is not known. This specimen belongs to a study of metastatic and nonmetastatic thyroid tumors. Whole-study context: Repertoires of blood and of tissue (tumor or nodule) from malignant and benign thyroid patients were compared. Study conclusions and caveats: In both blood and tumor samples, TCR beta diversity was reported significantly higher for malignant than benign nodules.

Every patient was untreated before thyroid surgery. The CDR3 is 15 residues long. The germline gives CDR1 SGHRS, CDR2 YFSETQ. Trimming cost V 0 bases and J 5 bases; bases outside gene matches: 3. TCRdb recomputed clones from the PCR reads via MiXCR. The table includes about 85,000 clones, 8% to 9.5% detected once. Sample: blood. The clonotype comes from a female donor with papillary thyroid cancer or a benign thyroid nodule (not recorded which). Some clones in this sample may be carry-over from other donors' samples. This chain links TRBV5-1 with TRBJ2-7, with 12 bases lining up with TRBD2. The CDR3 loop reads CASSLGTSGINEQYF. CDR3 DNA: TGCGCCAGCAGCTTGGGGACTAGCGGGATAAACGAGCAGTACTTC.